This T cell receptor beta chain was obtained from a study of patients and donors after allogeneic stem cell transplantation. The CDR3 covers 14 residues. Germline values: CDR1 SEHNR, CDR2 FQNEAQ (reference sequence). Trimming took off 5 bases at V and 2 bases at J, with 12 bases between the two ends. One entry per CDR3 protein, called by TCRdb with MiXCR from the RT-PCR reads. The table lists 100,000 to 130,000 distinct CDR3 sequences, 35% of them singletons. Sequencing was performed on blood, either unsorted or a sorted T cell fraction (not recorded which). The chain links TRBV7-9 to TRBJ2-5; weak D call: TRBD2 (5 bases). This TCR was sampled from a human donor who was either an allogeneic HSCT recipient or a stem cell or donor lymphocyte infusion donor (not recorded which). It is not recorded whose cells these are; they may come from a transplant donor. CDR3 in DNA: TGTGCCAGCAGCGTCATCGGGGTACAAGAGACCCAGTACTTC. Translation: CASSVIGVQETQYF.